This T cell receptor beta chain was found in a study of T cells after posttransplantation cyclophosphamide. Study-level findings and limits: After PTCy, TRB diversity resembled that of CNI/methotrexate controls.

Germline V gene sequence: CDR1 KGHSH, CDR2 LQKENI. Trimming shortened V by 4 bases and J by 6 bases, and 13 bases separated the two germline ends. This CDR3 is 13 amino acids long. With regard to this clone: Its target is not known.

The repertoire was sequenced with immunoSEQ multiplex PCR; TCRdb's copy has only in-frame clones and lacks some. The sample lists 20,000 to 30,000 clones, roughly 83% occurring once. The sample taken for sequencing was PBMCs. This chain uses TRBV18 with TRBJ2-7; TRBD2 might be the D (5 bases). This TCR came from a woman aged 60-75 years with a blood cancer, CMV-positive, and with a related stem cell donor. The CDR3 loop reads CASSQGAMAEQYF. Here the CDR3 DNA reads TGTGCCAGCTCACAGGGAGCCATGGCCGAGCAGTACTTC.